This TCR beta chain emerged from a study of radiotherapy plus CTLA-4 blockade in lung cancer. With regard to this clone: The antigen remains undetermined.

This CDR3 region has 14 residues. Germline V gene sequence: CDR1 GTSNPN, CDR2 SVGIG (reference sequence). Trimming pared 8 bases from V and 4 bases from J, leaving 18 bases between. The table came from immunoSEQ multiplex PCR; TCRdb's copy has only in-frame clones and leaves some out. The repertoire includes about 24,000 clones, 70% to 75% of them detected once, and roughly 3.3% sits in the top ten. General study results and limits: Reported findings show early blood T cell clone dynamics, with interferon-beta, best predicted response. TCR clones from tumors expanded in blood after radiotherapy plus ipilimumab.

The V and J genes are TRBV30 and TRBJ1-5; D is perhaps TRBD1 (6 bases). Sequencing was performed on peripheral blood, taken from a patient treated with radiotherapy plus ipilimumab. This receptor was obtained from a human donor with non-small cell lung cancer whose response to radiotherapy plus ipilimumab could not be evaluated. CDR3 amino acids: CAAQGIGINQPQHF. The DNA of the CDR3 is TGTGCCGCTCAGGGGATCGGGATAAATCAGCCCCAGCATTTT. The variable domain in full, with the rest retrieved from reference TRBV30 and TRBJ1-5, is SQTIHQWPATLVQPVGSPLSLECTVEGTSNPNLYWYRQAAGRGLQLLFYSVGIGQISSEVPQNLSASRPQDRQFILSSKKLLLSDSGFYLCAAQGIGINQPQHFGDGTRLSIL.